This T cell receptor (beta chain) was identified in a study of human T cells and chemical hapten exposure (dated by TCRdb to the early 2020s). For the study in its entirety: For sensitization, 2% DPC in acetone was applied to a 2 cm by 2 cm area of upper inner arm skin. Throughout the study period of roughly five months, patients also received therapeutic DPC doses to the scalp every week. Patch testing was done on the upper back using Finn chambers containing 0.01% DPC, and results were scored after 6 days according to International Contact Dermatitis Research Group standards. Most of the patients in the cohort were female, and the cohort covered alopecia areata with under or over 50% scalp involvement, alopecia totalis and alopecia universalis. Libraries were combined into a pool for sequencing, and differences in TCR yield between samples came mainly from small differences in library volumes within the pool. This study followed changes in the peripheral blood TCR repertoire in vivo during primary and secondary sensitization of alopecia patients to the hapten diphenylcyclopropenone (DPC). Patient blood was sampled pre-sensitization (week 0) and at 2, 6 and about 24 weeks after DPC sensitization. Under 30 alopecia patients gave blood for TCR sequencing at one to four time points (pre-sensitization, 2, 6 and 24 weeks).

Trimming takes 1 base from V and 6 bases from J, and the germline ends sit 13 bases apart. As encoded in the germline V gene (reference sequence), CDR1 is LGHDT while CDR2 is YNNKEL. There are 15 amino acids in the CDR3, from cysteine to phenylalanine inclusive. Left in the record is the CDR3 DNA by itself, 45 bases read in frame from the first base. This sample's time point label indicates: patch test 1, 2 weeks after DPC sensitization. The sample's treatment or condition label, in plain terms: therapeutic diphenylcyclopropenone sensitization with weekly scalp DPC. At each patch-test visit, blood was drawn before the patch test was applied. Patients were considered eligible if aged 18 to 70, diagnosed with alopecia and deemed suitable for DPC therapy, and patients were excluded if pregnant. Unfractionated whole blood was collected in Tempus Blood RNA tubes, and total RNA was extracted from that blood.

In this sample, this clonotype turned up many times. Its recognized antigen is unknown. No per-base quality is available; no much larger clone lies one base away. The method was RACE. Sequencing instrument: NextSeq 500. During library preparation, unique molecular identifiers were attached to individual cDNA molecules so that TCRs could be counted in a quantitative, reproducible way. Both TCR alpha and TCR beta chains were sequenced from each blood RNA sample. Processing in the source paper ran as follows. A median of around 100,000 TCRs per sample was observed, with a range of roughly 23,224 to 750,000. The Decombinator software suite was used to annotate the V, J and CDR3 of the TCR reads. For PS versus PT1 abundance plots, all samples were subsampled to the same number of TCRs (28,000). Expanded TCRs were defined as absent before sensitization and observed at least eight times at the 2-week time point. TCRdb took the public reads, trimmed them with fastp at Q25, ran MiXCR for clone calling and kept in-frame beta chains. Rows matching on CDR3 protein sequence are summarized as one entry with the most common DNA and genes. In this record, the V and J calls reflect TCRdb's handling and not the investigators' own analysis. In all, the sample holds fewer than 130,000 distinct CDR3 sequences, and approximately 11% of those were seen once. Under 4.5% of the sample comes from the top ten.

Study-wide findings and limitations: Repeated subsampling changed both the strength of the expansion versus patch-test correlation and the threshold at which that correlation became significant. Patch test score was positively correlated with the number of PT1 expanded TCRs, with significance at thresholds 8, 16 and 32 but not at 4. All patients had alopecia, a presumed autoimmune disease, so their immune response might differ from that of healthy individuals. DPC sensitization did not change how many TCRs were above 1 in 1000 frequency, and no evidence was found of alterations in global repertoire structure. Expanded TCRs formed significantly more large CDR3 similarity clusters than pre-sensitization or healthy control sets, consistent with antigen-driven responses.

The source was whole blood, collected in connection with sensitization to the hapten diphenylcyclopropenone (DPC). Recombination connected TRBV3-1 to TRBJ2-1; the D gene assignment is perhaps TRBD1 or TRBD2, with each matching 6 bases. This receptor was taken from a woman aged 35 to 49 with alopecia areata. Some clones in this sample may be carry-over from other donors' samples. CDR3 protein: CASSQGRGLGNEQFF. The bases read TGTGCCAGCAGCCAAGGCCGGGGGCTAGGCAATGAGCAGTTCTTC.